This T cell receptor beta chain appears in the sequencing data of a study of blood T cells in healthy people across ages. Study results and limitations: The study regarded diversity estimates from one million T cells as underestimates.

This clonotype was detected many times. Its antigen is still unknown. The use of a sample-barcoded 5' primer and a J-beta primer mix characterized a second PCR of roughly 7 to 11 cycles. TCRdb processed the 5' RACE reads anew with MiXCR; each CDR3 protein has one entry. The sample comprises approximately 900,000 distinct CDR3 sequences, around 48% of which are singletons, and roughly 12% rests with the top ten. Each donor gave ten milliliters of peripheral blood. Germline CDR1 and CDR2: SGHRS and YFSETQ. Between the trimmed V and J ends, which lost 4 bases and 6 bases, there was a span of 14 bases. The CDR3 sequence is 13 residues long.

This sequence joins TRBV5-1 and TRBJ2-7, with D perhaps TRBD1 or TRBD2 (5 bases each). This receptor was obtained from a young man in good health. The specimen was blood. CDR3 coding DNA: TGCGCCAGCAGCGCCGGGACCTTAACCGAGCAGTACTTC. Translating gives CASSAGTLTEQYF.